These 23 T cell receptor beta chains share one sample of origin, sequenced in a study of persistence of HIV-infected CD4 T cells. Nonspecific anti-CD3/anti-CD28 bead stimulation represents the broad CD4+ T cell repertoire. CD4+ T cells upregulating both CD40 ligand and CD69 were sorted as responding cells. Antigens for these TCRs are unknown. This was the immunoSEQ version 4 assay in survey mode. Data came from immunoSEQ multiplex PCR; TCRdb stores just in-frame clones and leaves some out. The sample contains roughly 41,000 clones, over 80% of which appear only once. The material was CD4+ T cells sorted from PBMCs after roughly 18-hour stimulation, obtained from a patient who received antiretroviral therapy. The receptors were sampled from an adult man with HIV who was CMV-seropositive.

The rearrangement links TRBV7-9 to TRBJ2-2, with unresolved D. V lost 6 bases and J 0 bases, leaving 11 bases between the germline ends. CDR3 length: 15 amino acids. CDR1 and CDR2 (germline): SEHNR, FQNEAQ (reference sequence). DNA of the CDR3: TGTGCCAGCAGAAACCGGTTCCCGAACACCGGGGAGCTGTTTTTT. This codes for CASRNRFPNTGELFF.

This clone was found a few times. The chain recombines TRBV6-8 with TRBJ1-5; D is unresolved. Germline CDR1 reads MNHGY; CDR2 reads SAAAGT. Between the trimmed V and J ends, which lost 7 bases and 5 bases, there was a span of 24 bases. The CDR3 contains 17 residues. CDR3 in DNA: TGTGCCAGCACTGACCTGACGGTGAATAAGTGTGATCAGCCCCAGCATTTT. Residues: CASTDLTVNKCDQPQHF.

In this sample, this clone turned up once. The chain links TRBV19 to TRBJ2-2; 14 bases line up with TRBD2. The CDR3 covers 19 residues. Germline-derived CDR1 and CDR2 are LNHDA and SQIVND (reference sequence). V was clipped by 3 bases and J by 3 bases; unmatched bases: 9. The CDR3 nucleotides are TGTGCCAGTAGTATCACCAGGACTAGCGGGAGGTTGGACACCGGGGAGCTGTTTTTT. It yields the protein CASSITRTSGRLDTGELFF.

The V call is TRBV14, the J call TRBJ2-2; D is unresolved. Germline assignment: CDR1 SGHDN and CDR2 FVKESK. The CDR3 length is 13 residues. Trimming left V 4 bases short and J 6 bases short, with 9 bases between. CDR3 residues: CASSPYMAGELFF. CDR3 nucleotides: TGTGCCAGCAGCCCCTATATGGCCGGGGAGCTGTTTTTT.

This clone is medium-sized. V is TRBV27 and J is TRBJ2-7; D remains unclear. This CDR3 has 15 residues. V dropped 3 bases and J dropped 3 bases, with 15 bases sitting between them. CDR1 is MNHEY and CDR2 is SMNVEV in the germline V gene (reference sequence). CDR3 amino acids: CASSLKAITHYEQYF. The CDR3 region has the DNA TGTGCCAGCAGTTTGAAAGCGATTACCCACTACGAGCAGTACTTC.

The genes are TRBV4-1 and TRBJ2-5; TRBD2 is a possible D gene (6 bases). V shed 3 bases and J shed 5 bases, with 16 bases lying between them. The CDR3 runs to 15 residues. The germline gives CDR1 MGHRA, CDR2 YSYEKL. The CDR3 coding sequence is TGCGCCAGCAGCCAGCGGCGGGATTTAGGGGAGACCCAGTACTTC. Translation gives CASSQRRDLGETQYF.

The V gene is TRBV3-1 (or the pseudogene TRBV3-2), the J gene TRBJ1-5; D is perhaps TRBD1 (5 bases). The CDR3 covers 14 residues. V was trimmed by 3 bases and J by 7 bases, leaving 13 bases between them. Germline CDR1 and CDR2: LGHDT and YNNKEL (reference sequence). CDR3 coding DNA: TGTGCCAGCAGCCACTCTAATCGGGGGCAGCCCCAGCATTTT. It is translated as CASSHSNRGQPQHF.

The rearrangement uses TRBV7-6 and TRBJ2-7; D is unclear. The CDR3 has 14 amino acids. V was trimmed by 4 bases and J by 3 bases, leaving 13 bases between them. Germline lookup yields CDR1 SGHVS and CDR2 FNYEAQ. The CDR3 region is CASSSTDTNYEQYF. The CDR3, as DNA: TGTGCCAGCAGCTCAACCGACACCAACTACGAGCAGTACTTC.

This rearrangement joins TRBV30 to TRBJ1-1, with D maybe TRBD1 (5 bases). In germline, CDR1 is GTSNPN, CDR2 SVGIG (reference sequence). Trimming shortened V by 8 bases and J by 1 base, and 14 bases separated the two germline ends. The CDR3 has 13 residues. For the CDR3, the DNA is TGTGCCGCCATCAGGGTGCAGAACACTGAAGCTTTCTTT. It is translated as CAAIRVQNTEAFF.

The gene calls are TRBV2 and TRBJ1-1; possible D gene TRBD1, 5 bases. CDR3 size: 16 residues. Germline assignment: CDR1 SNHLY and CDR2 FYNNEI. V gave up 7 bases and J gave up 4 bases, with 22 bases separating them. CDR3 sequence reads: CASTDRQLGFGTEAFF. The CDR3 DNA reads TGTGCCAGCACCGATAGACAGTTAGGATTTGGCACTGAAGCTTTCTTT. Together with reference TRBV2 and TRBJ1-1, the CDR3 gives the full variable domain: EPEVTQTPSHQVTQMGQEVILRCVPISNHLYFYWYRQILGQKVEFLVSFYNNEISEKSEIFDDQFSVERPDGSNFTLKIRSTKLEDSAMYFCASTDRQLGFGTEAFFGQGTRLTVV.

The chain is built from TRBV19 and TRBJ2-5; tentative D call: TRBD2 (5 bases). The CDR3 is 16 residues long. CDR1 and CDR2 (germline): LNHDA, SQIVND (reference sequence). Trimming took off 3 bases at V and 5 bases at J, with 19 bases between the two ends. The CDR3 DNA reads TGTGCCAGTAGTATGGGTGGTACGCGGAGGATCGAGACCCAGTACTTC. Its translation is CASSMGGTRRIETQYF.

The rearrangement joins TRBV28 to TRBJ2-2; no definite D call. V shed 2 bases and J shed 2 bases, with 6 bases lying between them. Looked up from germline, CDR1 is MDHEN and CDR2 is SYDVKM. This CDR3 has 14 amino acids. The CDR3 DNA follows: TGTGCCAGCAGTTTAAACGATAACACCGGGGAGCTGTTTTTT. It is translated as CASSLNDNTGELFF.

The rearrangement joins TRBV5-8 to TRBJ1-2, with 7 bases that match TRBD1. Trimming took 4 bases from V and 5 from J; bases not matched to a gene: 11. CDR1 SGHTS and CDR2 YDEGEE come from the germline V gene. The CDR3 is 15 amino acids. The CDR3 sequence: CASSLDRVPLYGYTF. CDR3 bases: TGTGCCAGCAGCCTTGACAGGGTTCCTCTATATGGCTACACCTTC.

The rearrangement joins TRBV18 to TRBJ2-7; TRBD2 matches at 14 bases. CDR1 KGHSH and CDR2 LQKENI come from the germline V gene. V gave up 3 bases and J gave up 0 bases; unmatched junction bases: 4. There are 17 residues in the CDR3. The CDR3 region has the DNA TGTGCCAGCTCACCGAGACTAGCGGGGGGGAGCTCCTACGAGCAGTACTTC. Its protein product is CASSPRLAGGSSYEQYF.

The chain uses TRBV30 and TRBJ1-1; D unclear. Trimming pared 0 bases from V and 2 bases from J, leaving 10 bases between. This CDR3 has 14 amino acids. CDR1 and CDR2 (germline): GTSNPN, SVGIG (reference sequence). This CDR3 is CAWSVLSPNTEAFF. CDR3 coding DNA: TGTGCCTGGAGTGTACTCTCCCCTAACACTGAAGCTTTCTTT.

The chain uses TRBV6-5 and TRBJ1-1; D is unresolved. The CDR3 has 14 residues. CDR1 MNHEY and CDR2 SVGAGI come from the germline V gene. V lost 2 bases to trimming and J lost 1 base, with 8 bases between them. Written as DNA, the CDR3 is TGTGCCAGCAGTTACGTCTCCACGAACACTGAAGCTTTCTTT. Protein product: CASSYVSTNTEAFF.

V usage is TRBV25-1 and J usage is TRBJ1-3; possibly TRBD1 for D (5 bases). There are 15 residues in the CDR3. V lost 3 bases to trimming and J lost 4 bases, with 13 bases between them. Germline CDR1 is MGHDK and CDR2 is SYGVNS. The CDR3 DNA reads TGTGCCAGCAGTGATTCAGGGAAGGGCGGAAACACCATATATTTT. This gives the protein CASSDSGKGGNTIYF.

The rearrangement links TRBV5-1 to TRBJ1-1, with D hard to call. CDR3 length equals 16 residues. Germline V CDR1 and CDR2: SGHRS, YFSETQ. Trimming took 4 bases from V and 3 from J, leaving 19 bases between them. CDR3 amino acids: CASSPLKLLGDTEAFF. CDR3 DNA sequence: TGCGCCAGCAGCCCCTTGAAACTCCTAGGCGACACTGAAGCTTTCTTT. Full variable domain (rest looked up from reference TRBV5-1 and TRBJ1-1): KAGVTQTPRYLIKTRGQQVTLSCSPISGHRSVSWYQQTPGQGLQFLFEYFSETQRNKGNFPGRFSGRQFSNSRSEMNVSTLELGDSALYLCASSPLKLLGDTEAFFGQGTRLTVV.

This chain uses TRBV5-6 with TRBJ1-2, with a tentative D call TRBD1 (6 bases). Trimming shortened V by 5 bases and J by 7 bases, and 15 bases separated the two germline ends. Germline values: CDR1 SGHDT, CDR2 YYEEEE. This CDR3 region has 13 residues. CDR3 coding DNA: TGTGCCAGCAGGTATCGGGGGCAGGGTGGCTACACCTTC. It translates to CASRYRGQGGYTF.

The V call is TRBV28, the J call TRBJ1-4, with 8 bases aligning to TRBD1. The CDR3 loop spans 16 amino acids. CDR1 is MDHEN and CDR2 is SYDVKM in the germline V gene. V lost 1 base to trimming and J lost 7 bases; unmatched junction nucleotides: 8. The CDR3 loop is CASSLFGWDRPEKLFF. The CDR3 DNA sequence: TGTGCCAGCAGTTTATTTGGCTGGGACAGGCCTGAAAAACTGTTTTTT.

V and J are TRBV3-1 (or the pseudogene TRBV3-2) and TRBJ2-6; 10 bases match TRBD1. The junction had 7 bases not matched to a gene; V was cut back by 6 bases and J by 2 bases. The germline V gene has CDR1 LGHDT and CDR2 YNNKEL (reference sequence). The CDR3 is made up of 17 amino acids. The CDR3 DNA reads TGTGCCAGCAGGCCGGGACAGGGGTTGACTGGGGCCAACGTCCTGACTTTC. Translated: CASRPGQGLTGANVLTF.

This clone came up a few times. This chain links TRBV7-2 with TRBJ2-4, with D perhaps TRBD2 (6 bases). The germline gives CDR1 SGHTA, CDR2 FQGNSA. CDR3 length: 15 residues. Trimming pared 5 bases from V and 8 bases from J, leaving 19 bases between. The CDR3 loop is CASSQAGTPGDIQYF. In DNA, the CDR3 is TGTGCCAGCAGCCAAGCCGGGACGCCGGGAGACATTCAGTACTTC.

V usage is TRBV5-8 and J usage is TRBJ1-2; 8 bases align to TRBD1. The CDR3 is 13 amino acids. The J segment lost 2 bases and the V segment lost 4 bases, leaving 1 base of the junction unmatched. Per germline, CDR1 SGHTS and CDR2 YDEGEE. The CDR3 here is CASSRQGNYGYTF. The CDR3 region has the DNA TGTGCCAGCAGCCGACAGGGGAACTATGGCTACACCTTC.